Sequencing of this T cell receptor beta chain was carried out in a study of blood T cell repertoires in COVID-19. Using immunoSEQ multiplex PCR, the repertoire was profiled, and TCRdb retains in-frame clones only, with some absent. The top ten clones hold 5.5% to 7.5% of a sample with around 180,000 clones, roughly 80% of them seen once. CDR1 and CDR2 from the germline V gene are KGHSH and LQKENI. CDR3 size: 15 residues. The V end was cut by 2 bases, the J end by 2 bases, with 10 bases between. The V call is TRBV18, the J call TRBJ1-3, with a weak D call TRBD1 (6 bases). The clonotype originates from a human donor in a cohort sampled during active COVID-19. The specimen sequenced was peripheral blood. CDR3 residues: CASSPEGGPGNTIYF. CDR3 bases: TGTGCCAGCTCACCAGAGGGGGGGCCTGGAAACACCATATATTTT.